What follows are 17 T cell receptor beta chains derived from one specimen sequenced in a study of blood T cells in healthy people across ages. It was with a sample-barcoded 5' primer and a J-beta primer mix that a second PCR of about 6 to 12 cycles was run. TCRdb re-derived calls from the 5' RACE reads in MiXCR, one entry per CDR3 protein. This sample has around 1.1 million distinct CDR3 sequences, with 30% to 40% found just once. Input material: blood. These receptors all come from a man between 18 and 29 years old in good health.

CDR3 protein: CASSYSGGGLPYNEQFF. CDR3 in DNA: TGTGCCAGCAGTTACTCGGGAGGGGGCCTCCCCTACAATGAGCAGTTCTTC. V usage is TRBV6-5 and J usage is TRBJ2-1; either TRBD1 or TRBD2 may fit D (7 bases each). Germline V gives CDR1 MNHEY, CDR2 SVGAGI. The CDR3 runs to 17 residues. V was trimmed by 0 bases and J by 2 bases, leaving 14 bases between them.

The J gene is TRBJ1-2, the V gene TRBV20-1; 7 nucleotides align to TRBD1. This CDR3 contains 18 residues. Germline CDR1 and CDR2: DFQATT and SNEGSKA (reference sequence). V lost 2 bases and J lost 0; bases outside the gene matches: 15. CDR3 residues: CSARIGAWDSYSNYGYTF. The CDR3 DNA is TGCAGTGCTAGAATTGGGGCTTGGGACAGCTACTCTAACTATGGCTACACCTTC.

This clonotype was picked up a small number of times. The rearrangement uses TRBV14 and TRBJ2-4; possibly TRBD2 for D (5 bases). The germline gives CDR1 SGHDN, CDR2 FVKESK. The V end was cut by 2 bases, the J end by 2 bases, with 7 bases between. This CDR3 has 14 residues. The CDR3 loop is CASSQPGTKNIQYF. CDR3 DNA sequence: TGTGCCAGCAGCCAACCGGGAACCAAAAACATTCAGTACTTC.

The chain has TRBV6-6 and TRBJ1-5, with 8 bases lining up with TRBD1. The V gene's germline CDR1 is MNHNY and CDR2 SVGAGI (reference sequence). The CDR3 runs to 16 residues. Trimming cost V 2 bases and J 1 base; bases outside gene matches: 4. The CDR3 is CASSYPDRVSNQPQHF. In DNA, the CDR3 is TGTGCCAGCAGTTACCCGGACAGGGTAAGCAATCAGCCCCAGCATTTT.

The genes are TRBV6-2 or TRBV6-3 and TRBJ2-1, with D tentatively TRBD1 or TRBD2 (6 bases each). Trimming took off 2 bases at V and 3 bases at J, with 14 bases between the two ends. Germline V gives CDR1 MNHEY, CDR2 SVGEGT. This CDR3 is built from 16 residues. The CDR3 here is CASSYRVGGDYNEQFF. As DNA, the CDR3 is TGTGCCAGCAGTTACCGAGTGGGGGGCGACTACAATGAGCAGTTCTTC.

This clonotype was observed at least ten times. The chain uses TRBV10-3 and TRBJ2-1; 9 nucleotides agree with TRBD2. Germline CDR1 and CDR2: ENHRY and SYGVKD. J was trimmed by 4 bases and V by 0 bases; bases with no gene match: 7. This CDR3 has 17 residues. In DNA, the CDR3 is TGTGCCATCAGTGAGTCAAAAGAGGCGGGGGGGTACAATGAGCAGTTCTTC. This encodes CAISESKEAGGYNEQFF.

The chain links TRBV6-5 to TRBJ2-5, with D possibly TRBD1 on 5 matching bases. The CDR3 is 14 amino acids. Trimming took off 6 bases at V and 2 bases at J, with 13 bases between the two ends. Germline-derived CDR1 and CDR2 are MNHEY and SVGAGI. The CDR3 loop is CASRMTRQQETQYF. The CDR3 DNA reads TGTGCCAGCAGGATGACCCGACAGCAAGAGACCCAGTACTTC.

The table lists this clonotype with a few counts. This sequence joins TRBV7-9 and TRBJ1-1; maybe TRBD1 (6 bases). In germline, CDR1 is SEHNR, CDR2 FQNEAQ (reference sequence). V was cut by 3 bases and J by 0 bases, with 11 bases left in between. The CDR3 loop spans 15 amino acids. The CDR3 DNA is TGTGCCAGCAGCTTCCCAGGGGCGCTGAACACTGAAGCTTTCTTT. Encoded protein: CASSFPGALNTEAFF.

This clonotype was observed a handful of times. V is TRBV12-3 or TRBV12-4 and J is TRBJ1-2; D call uncertain. The CDR3 contains 13 residues. Trimming removed 10 bases at V and 8 bases at J, with 20 bases between. Written as DNA, the CDR3 is TGTGCCATCTCTTCCGGCCCCCTGTGGGGCTACACCTTC. It specifies CAISSGPLWGYTF.

In this sample, this clonotype turned up many times. The chain links TRBV4-2 to TRBJ2-1; D ambiguous. The CDR3 length is 11 residues. The V gene lost 1 base and the J gene lost 8 bases, with 3 bases spanning the gap. In germline, CDR1 is LGHNA, CDR2 YNFKEQ. The CDR3 loop reads CASSQAHEQFF. In nucleotides, the CDR3 is TGTGCCAGCAGCCAAGCCCATGAGCAGTTCTTC.

This clonotype was detected only once. Written as DNA, the CDR3 is TGCAGTGCTAAAGATCGGTCCCGCATGAGCGGCTACACCTTC. It is translated as CSAKDRSRMSGYTF. The rearrangement uses TRBV20-1 and TRBJ1-2; D not certain. Germline V gives CDR1 DFQATT, CDR2 SNEGSKA (reference sequence). Trimming took off 4 bases at V and 8 bases at J, with 20 bases between the two ends. The CDR3 totals 14 residues.

The chain links TRBV20-1 to TRBJ2-5; 8 bases are a match to TRBD1. Germline assignment: CDR1 DFQATT and CDR2 SNEGSKA (reference sequence). V dropped 4 bases and J dropped 11; count of bases not matched to a gene: 15. There are 14 residues in the CDR3. CDR3 nucleotide sequence: TGCAGTGCTAAAGGACAGGGAGGAGTTAATGAGCAGTACTTC. Protein sequence: CSAKGQGGVNEQYF.

The rearrangement joins TRBV6-5 to TRBJ2-7; TRBD2 might be the D (6 bases). This CDR3 contains 15 residues. V shed 1 base and J shed 1 base, with 11 bases lying between them. Germline CDR1 MNHEY, CDR2 SVGAGI. The CDR3 loop reads CASSYYSGASYEQYF. The CDR3 region has the DNA TGTGCCAGCAGTTACTATAGCGGAGCATCCTACGAGCAGTACTTC.

The chain employs TRBV4-2 and TRBJ2-7, with 7 bases that match TRBD2. The V and J ends lost 0 bases and 3 bases, in that order; junction bases with no gene match: 8. This CDR3 spans 16 amino acids. CDR1 LGHNA and CDR2 YNFKEQ come from the germline V gene. This chain's CDR3 is CASSQDLVGGNYEQYF. The CDR3 region has the DNA TGTGCCAGCAGCCAAGATCTAGTGGGGGGGAACTACGAGCAGTACTTC.

Only a few counts were recorded for this clonotype. The chain links TRBV20-1 to TRBJ1-6; 7 nucleotides align to TRBD1. The CDR3 sequence is 14 residues long. CDR1 and CDR2 from the germline V gene are DFQATT and SNEGSKA (reference sequence). The J segment lost 8 bases and the V segment lost 1 base, leaving 5 bases of the junction unmatched. DNA of the CDR3: TGCAGTGCTAGAGGTGACAGGGCGTATTCACCCCTCCACTTT. Translated: CSARGDRAYSPLHF.

There are a few counts of this clonotype. The gene calls are TRBV2 and TRBJ2-1; D is perhaps TRBD1 (5 bases). Germline lookup yields CDR1 SNHLY and CDR2 FYNNEI. The CDR3 sequence is 13 residues long. Trimming left V 3 bases short and J 10 bases short, with 13 bases between. The CDR3: CASSETVFGEQFF. In DNA form, the CDR3 reads TGTGCCAGCAGTGAGACAGTTTTTGGAGAGCAGTTCTTC.

This clonotype has only a few counts. The chain uses TRBV5-6 and TRBJ1-1; D perhaps matches TRBD1 (5 bases). This CDR3 comprises 15 residues. CDR1 and CDR2 (germline): SGHDT, YYEEEE. V lost 0 bases to trimming and J lost 0 bases, with 9 bases between them. This chain's CDR3 is CASSLETAMNTEAFF. The DNA for the CDR3 is TGTGCCAGCAGCTTGGAGACAGCCATGAACACTGAAGCTTTCTTT. The entire variable domain, with the rest obtained from reference TRBV5-6 and TRBJ1-1, is as follows: DAGVTQSPTHLIKTRGQQVTLRCSPKSGHDTVSWYQQALGQGPQFIFQYYEEEERQRGNFPDRFSGHQFPNYSSELNVNALLLGDSALYLCASSLETAMNTEAFFGQGTRLTVV.